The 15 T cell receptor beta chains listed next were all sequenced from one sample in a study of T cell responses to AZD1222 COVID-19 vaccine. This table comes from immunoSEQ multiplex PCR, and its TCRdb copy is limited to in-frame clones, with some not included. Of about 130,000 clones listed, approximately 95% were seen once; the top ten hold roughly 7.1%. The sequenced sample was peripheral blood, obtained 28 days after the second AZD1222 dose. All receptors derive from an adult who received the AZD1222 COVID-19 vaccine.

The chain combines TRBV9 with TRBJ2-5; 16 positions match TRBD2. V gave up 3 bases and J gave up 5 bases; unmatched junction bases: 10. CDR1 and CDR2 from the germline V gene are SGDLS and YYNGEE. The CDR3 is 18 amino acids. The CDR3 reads CASSARGTSGGAWETQYF. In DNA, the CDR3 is TGTGCCAGCAGCGCGCGAGGGACTAGCGGGGGGGCATGGGAGACCCAGTACTTC.

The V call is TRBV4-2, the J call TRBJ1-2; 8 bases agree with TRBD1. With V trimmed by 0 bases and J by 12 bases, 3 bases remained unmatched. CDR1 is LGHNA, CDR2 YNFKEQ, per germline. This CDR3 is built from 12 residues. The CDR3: CASSQEDRVHTF. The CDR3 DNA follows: TGTGCCAGCAGCCAAGAGGACAGGGTACACACCTTC.

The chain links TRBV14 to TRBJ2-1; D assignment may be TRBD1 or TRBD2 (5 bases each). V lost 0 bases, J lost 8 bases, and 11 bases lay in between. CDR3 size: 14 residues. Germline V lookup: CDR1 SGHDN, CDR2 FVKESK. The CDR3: CASSQDYGGDEQFF. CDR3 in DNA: TGTGCCAGCAGCCAAGATTATGGGGGAGATGAGCAGTTCTTC.

CDR3 loop: CASSARQGVGSLRWSNQPQHF. The CDR3, as DNA: TGTGCCAGCAGTGCCCGACAGGGGGTGGGAAGTTTGCGTTGGAGCAATCAGCCCCAGCATTTT. The chain joins TRBV6-2 or TRBV6-3 to TRBJ1-5; 9 bases map to TRBD1. This CDR3 is 21 amino acids long. V shed 5 bases and J 1 base; nucleotides not matched to a gene: 21. Germline V gives CDR1 MNHEY, CDR2 SVGEGT.

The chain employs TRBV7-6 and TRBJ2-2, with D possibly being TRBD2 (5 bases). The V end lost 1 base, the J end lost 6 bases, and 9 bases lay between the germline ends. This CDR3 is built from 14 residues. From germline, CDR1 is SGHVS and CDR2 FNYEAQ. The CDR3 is CASSLGPGSGELFF. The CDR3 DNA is TGTGCCAGCAGCTTAGGTCCGGGGTCCGGGGAGCTGTTTTTT.

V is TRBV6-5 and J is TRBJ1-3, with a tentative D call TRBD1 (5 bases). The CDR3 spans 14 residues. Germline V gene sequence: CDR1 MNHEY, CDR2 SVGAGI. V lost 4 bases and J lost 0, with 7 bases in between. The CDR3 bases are TGTGCCAGCAGTTTAGGGGACTCTGGAAACACCATATATTTT. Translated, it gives CASSLGDSGNTIYF.

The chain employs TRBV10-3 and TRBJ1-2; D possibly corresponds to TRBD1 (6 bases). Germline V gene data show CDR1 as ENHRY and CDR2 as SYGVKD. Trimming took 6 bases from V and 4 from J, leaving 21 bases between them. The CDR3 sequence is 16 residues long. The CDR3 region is CAIRDSIRGPIYGYTF. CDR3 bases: TGTGCCATCAGAGACTCGATCAGGGGCCCTATCTATGGCTACACCTTC.

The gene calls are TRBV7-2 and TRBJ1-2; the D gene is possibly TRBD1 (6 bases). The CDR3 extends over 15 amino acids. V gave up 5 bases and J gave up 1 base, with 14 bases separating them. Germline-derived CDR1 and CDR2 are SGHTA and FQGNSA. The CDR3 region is CASSGQQGINYGYTF. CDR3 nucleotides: TGTGCCAGCAGCGGACAACAGGGAATTAACTATGGCTACACCTTC.

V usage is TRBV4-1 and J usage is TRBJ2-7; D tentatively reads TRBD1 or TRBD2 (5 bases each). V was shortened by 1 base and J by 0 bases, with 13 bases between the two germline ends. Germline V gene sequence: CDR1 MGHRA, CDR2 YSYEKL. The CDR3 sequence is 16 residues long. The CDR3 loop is CASSQGGRISSYEQYF. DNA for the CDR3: TGCGCCAGCAGCCAAGGGGGACGGATCAGCTCCTACGAGCAGTACTTC.

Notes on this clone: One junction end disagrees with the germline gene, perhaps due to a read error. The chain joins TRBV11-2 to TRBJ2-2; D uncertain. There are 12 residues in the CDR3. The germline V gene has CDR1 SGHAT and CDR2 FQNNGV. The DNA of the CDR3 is TGTGCCAGCAGCCTAGACTTCTGGGAGCTGTTTTTT. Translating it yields CASSLDFWELFF.

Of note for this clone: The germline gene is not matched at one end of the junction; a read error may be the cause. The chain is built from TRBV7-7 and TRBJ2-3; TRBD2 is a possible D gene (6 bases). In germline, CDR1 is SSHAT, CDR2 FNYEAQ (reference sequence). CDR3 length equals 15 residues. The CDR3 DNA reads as TGTGCTAGCAGCTTGGGGGACTCTAGCACAGATACGCAGTATTTT. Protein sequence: CASSLGDSSTDTQYF.

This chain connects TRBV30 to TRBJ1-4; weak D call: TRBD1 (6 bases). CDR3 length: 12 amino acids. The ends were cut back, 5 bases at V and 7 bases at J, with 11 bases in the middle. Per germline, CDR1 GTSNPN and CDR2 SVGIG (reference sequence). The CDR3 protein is CAWGDNSEKLFF. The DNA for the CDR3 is TGTGCCTGGGGGGACAATAGTGAAAAACTGTTTTTT. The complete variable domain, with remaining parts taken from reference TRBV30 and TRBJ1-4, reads SQTIHQWPATLVQPVGSPLSLECTVEGTSNPNLYWYRQAAGRGLQLLFYSVGIGQISSEVPQNLSASRPQDRQFILSSKKLLLSDSGFYLCAWGDNSEKLFFGSGTQLSVL.

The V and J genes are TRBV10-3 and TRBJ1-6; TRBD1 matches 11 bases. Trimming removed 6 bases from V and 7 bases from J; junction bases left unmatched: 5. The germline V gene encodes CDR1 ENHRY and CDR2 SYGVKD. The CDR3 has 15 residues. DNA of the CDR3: TGTGCCATCAGCCCGGGACAGGGGGGAAATTCACCCCTCCACTTT. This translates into CAISPGQGGNSPLHF.

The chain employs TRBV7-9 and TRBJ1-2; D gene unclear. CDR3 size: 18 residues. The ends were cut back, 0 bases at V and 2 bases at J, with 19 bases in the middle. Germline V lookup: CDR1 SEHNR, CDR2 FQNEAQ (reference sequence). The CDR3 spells CASSLARPGRTPNYGYTF. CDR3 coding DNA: TGTGCCAGCAGCTTAGCCCGTCCCGGACGGACGCCCAACTATGGCTACACCTTC.

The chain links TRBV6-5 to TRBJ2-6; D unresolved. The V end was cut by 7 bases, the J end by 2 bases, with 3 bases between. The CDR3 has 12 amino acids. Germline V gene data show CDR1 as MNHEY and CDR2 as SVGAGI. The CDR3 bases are TGTGCCAGCAAAACTGGGGCCAACGTCCTGACTTTC. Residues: CASKTGANVLTF.